This T cell receptor beta chain is from a study of identical twins. TCRdb reprocessed the 5' RACE reads with MiXCR, giving one entry per CDR3 protein. The sample holds hundreds of thousands of distinct CDR3 sequences, about 18% seen once. Trimming at V came to 3 bases and at J to 9 bases, leaving 8 bases not matched to a gene. The CDR3 loop spans 15 amino acids. Germline CDR1 and CDR2: SGHVS and FNYEAQ. This sample also appeared in a second study, on T cells expressing NK-cell markers.

The chain employs TRBV7-6 and TRBJ2-1; 10 positions agree with TRBD2. The sequencing sample was made of PBMCs. The sequence derives from a woman younger than 30 in good health. The CDR3 sequence: CASSFSLAGEFEQFF. CDR3 sequence (DNA): TGTGCCAGCAGCTTTTCTCTAGCGGGAGAGTTTGAGCAGTTCTTC.